This T cell receptor beta chain was observed in a study of regulatory T cells in long-lasting Graves disease. Noted time point: newly diagnosed GD, antithyroid drugs for less than 3 months. With RNA extracted from PBMCs as input, the TCR library was made. Trimming stripped 0 bases from V and 2 bases from J, with 9 bases between. The CDR3 consists of 15 residues. Germline V gene lookup returns CDR1 LGHNT and CDR2 FRNRAP. Building the TCR beta libraries relied on iRepertoire HTBI primers, and CDR3 regions underwent Arm-PCR. Each CDR3 protein is one row after TCRdb ran MiXCR on the multiplex PCR reads. The table has 540,000 or so distinct CDR3 sequences, around an eighth seen once. This clonotype was recorded a few times. The sample was also linked to a second study, of T cells in Graves' hyperthyroidism and ophthalmopathy. Turning to that study: HTBI primers were used for first-round RT-PCR of the TCR CDR3. Separation of ophthalmopathy from stable hyperthyroidism was achieved by a 13 V-J model.

This sample comprised peripheral blood mononuclear cells (PBMCs), obtained at new diagnosis, from a patient treated with antithyroid drugs. The rearrangement uses TRBV12-5 and TRBJ2-3; no definite D call. The origin of this receptor is a man aged 25-45 years with Graves disease. CDR3 loop: CASGLVPRFTDTQYF. As DNA, the CDR3 is TGTGCTAGTGGTTTGGTACCCCGCTTCACAGATACGCAGTATTTT.